The 26 T cell receptor beta chains below come from one sample, sequenced in a study of Ad26.COV2.S vaccination and SARS-CoV-2 variants. Profiling relied on immunoSEQ multiplex PCR, and the TCRdb table lists in-frame clones only, not all of them. The sample records just over 350,000 clones, roughly nine tenths being singletons. This sample comprised peripheral blood, obtained after recovery from COVID-19. Receptors originate from a human donor who had recovered from COVID-19.

The chain recombines TRBV14 with TRBJ1-6; D gene ambiguous. Germline assignment: CDR1 SGHDN and CDR2 FVKESK. The CDR3 loop spans 14 amino acids. Trimming took 1 base from V and 8 from J, leaving 9 bases between them. CDR3 coding DNA: TGTGCCAGCAGCCAAGGGTCGGTATATTCACCCCTCCACTTT. Translated, it gives CASSQGSVYSPLHF.

This chain joins TRBV9 and TRBJ2-7; weak D call: TRBD1 (6 bases). Trimming left V 4 bases short and J 5 bases short, with 19 bases between. Germline CDR1 is SGDLS and CDR2 is YYNGEE. This CDR3 comprises 15 residues. The CDR3 DNA sequence: TGTGCCAGCAGCCTAGGGACAACTCCGTCTCACGAGCAGTACTTC. Its protein product is CASSLGTTPSHEQYF.

The chain joins TRBV15 to TRBJ2-7, with D perhaps matching TRBD1 (6 bases). The length of the CDR3 is 13 residues. The V gene lost 5 bases and the J gene lost 4 bases, with 12 bases spanning the gap. Per the germline V gene, CDR1 is LNHNV and CDR2 is YYDKDF (reference sequence). In DNA, the CDR3 is TGTGCCACCAGCGGAACGACAGGTTACGAGCAGTACTTC. Its protein is CATSGTTGYEQYF.

This rearrangement joins TRBV23-1 to TRBJ1-5; D is uncertain. TRBV23-1 is recorded as an ORF, its role being uncertain. V lost 3 bases and J 1 base, leaving 13 bases between the germline ends. The CDR3 extends over 16 amino acids. CDR3 sequence reads: CASSQSPGGSNQPQHF. As DNA, the CDR3 is TGCGCCAGCAGTCAGAGTCCCGGTGGGAGCAATCAGCCCCAGCATTTT.

This sequence joins TRBV10-3 and TRBJ2-5, with D possibly called TRBD1 or TRBD2 (6 bases each). The CDR3 runs to 16 residues. Deletions cut 3 bases from V and 0 bases from J, with 14 bases between. The V gene's germline CDR1 is ENHRY and CDR2 SYGVKD. CDR3 sequence (DNA): TGTGCCATCAGTGACGAGGAGGGGGGTTACCAAGAGACCCAGTACTTC. It specifies CAISDEEGGYQETQYF.

The chain employs TRBV7-3 and TRBJ2-5; D unclear. The CDR3 consists of 11 residues. From germline, CDR1 is SGHTA and CDR2 FQGTGA. V gave up 5 bases and J gave up 4 bases, with 5 bases separating them. DNA for the CDR3: TGTGCCAGCAGCCAAGGAGAGACCCAGTACTTC. Encoded protein: CASSQGETQYF. The variable domain in full, completed from reference TRBV7-3 and TRBJ2-5, reads GAGVSQTPSNKVTEKGKYVELRCDPISGHTALYWYRQSLGQGPEFLIYFQGTGAADDSGLPNDRFFAVRPEGSVSTLKIQRTERGDSAVYLCASSQGETQYFGPGTRLLVL.

The CDR3 protein is CASSLITLSYNEQFF. The CDR3 nucleotides read TGTGCCAGCAGCTTAATAACACTGTCTTACAATGAGCAGTTCTTC. This chain uses TRBV7-9 with TRBJ2-1; no definite D call. The CDR3 runs to 15 residues. The V end lost 2 bases, the J end lost 4 bases, and 12 bases lay between the germline ends. CDR1 is SEHNR, CDR2 FQNEAQ, per germline (reference sequence).

The rearrangement uses TRBV19 and TRBJ1-1, with 7 bases identical to TRBD1. Unmatched junction bases numbered 11, after V lost 5 bases and J lost 5 bases. Germline V gene lookup returns CDR1 LNHDA and CDR2 SQIVND (reference sequence). This CDR3 has 15 amino acids. CDR3 nucleotides: TGTGCCAGTAGTTCCCAGGGGGTAGGAGGAACTGAAGCTTTCTTT. Translation: CASSSQGVGGTEAFF.

The chain uses TRBV6-2 or TRBV6-3 and TRBJ2-5, with D possibly TRBD2 on 5 matching bases. Germline values: CDR1 MNHEY, CDR2 SVGEGT. The CDR3 runs 21 residues. The V gene lost 0 bases and the J gene lost 1 base, with 27 bases spanning the gap. The CDR3 sequence: CASSYSRLGREPGRPQETQYF. The CDR3 DNA sequence: TGTGCCAGCAGTTACTCTAGGCTGGGCCGGGAACCCGGAAGACCCCAAGAGACCCAGTACTTC.

The chain joins TRBV5-1 to TRBJ1-5; unclear D gene. V lost 4 bases and J 7 bases, leaving 18 bases between the germline ends. Germline V gene data show CDR1 as SGHRS and CDR2 as YFSETQ. The CDR3 is made up of 15 amino acids. The CDR3 protein is CASSLTDRPGQPQHF. The CDR3 nucleotides are TGCGCCAGCAGCCTGACCGACCGCCCGGGACAGCCCCAGCATTTT.

V gene TRBV9 combines with J gene TRBJ2-3, with TRBD1 matching 8 bases. CDR3 length: 15 amino acids. Germline V lookup: CDR1 SGDLS, CDR2 YYNGEE. The trim removed 0 bases at V and 1 base at J, leaving 1 base unmatched. The CDR3 loop reads CASSVGQGRTDTQYF. The CDR3 region has the DNA TGTGCCAGCAGCGTAGGACAGGGGCGCACAGATACGCAGTATTTT. The full variable domain, in which reference TRBV9 and TRBJ2-3 provide the parts outside the CDR3, is DSGVTQTPKHLITATGQRVTLRCSPRSGDLSVYWYQQSLDQGLQFLIQYYNGEERAKGNILERFSAQQFPDLHSELNLSSLELGDSALYFCASSVGQGRTDTQYFGPGTRLTVL.

The rearrangement uses TRBV7-9 and TRBJ1-2; D uncertain. Germline V gene sequence: CDR1 SEHNR, CDR2 FQNEAQ (reference sequence). The CDR3 totals 14 residues. With 0 bases removed from V and 6 bases from J, the gap between germline ends came to 11 bases. The CDR3 region is CASSLALSAHGYTF. DNA for the CDR3: TGTGCCAGCAGCTTAGCGCTAAGTGCCCATGGCTACACCTTC.

The CDR3 DNA follows: TGTGCCAGCTCACCAAGGGGTGGCAGGGAGTATGGCTACACCTTC. Translating it yields CASSPRGGREYGYTF. The rearrangement links TRBV18 to TRBJ1-2; tentatively, D is TRBD1 (5 bases). This CDR3 is 15 amino acids long. Trimming stripped 2 bases from V and 5 bases from J, with 15 bases between. Germline V CDR1 and CDR2: KGHSH, LQKENI.

The chain is built from TRBV14 and TRBJ2-1, with 11 bases aligning to TRBD1. Germline V gene sequence: CDR1 SGHDN, CDR2 FVKESK. The V and J ends lost 4 bases and 8 bases, in that order; junction bases with no gene match: 10. CDR3 length: 16 residues. The CDR3 here is CASSLPPGQGDDEQFF. In DNA form, the CDR3 reads TGTGCCAGCAGCCTTCCTCCGGGACAGGGGGATGATGAGCAGTTCTTC.

V is TRBV19 and J is TRBJ1-1; D is unclear. This CDR3 is 15 amino acids long. V dropped 4 bases and J dropped 1 base, with 13 bases sitting between them. Germline V CDR1 and CDR2: LNHDA, SQIVND (reference sequence). The DNA of the CDR3 is TGTGCCAGTAGTAGGTTGGCAGTGACGAACACTGAAGCTTTCTTT. Its protein is CASSRLAVTNTEAFF.

The chain's CDR3 is CASSRPGRYEQYF. The DNA for the CDR3 is TGTGCCAGTAGTAGGCCAGGGCGGTACGAGCAGTACTTC. This chain links TRBV19 with TRBJ2-7, with D possibly being TRBD1 (5 bases). Germline CDR1 and CDR2: LNHDA and SQIVND (reference sequence). The germline V and J ends were trimmed by 4 bases and 4 bases, with 11 bases remaining between them. The CDR3 totals 13 residues. Complete variable domain (other parts from reference TRBV19 and TRBJ2-7): DGGITQSPKYLFRKEGQNVTLSCEQNLNHDAMYWYRQDPGQGLRLIYYSQIVNDFQKGDIAEGYSVSREKKESFPLTVTSAQKNPTAFYLCASSRPGRYEQYFGPGTRLTVT.

This clone was picked up one time. The chain uses TRBV9 and TRBJ2-7; TRBD1 aligns across 12 bases. V lost 4 bases and J lost 1; bases outside the gene matches: 3. CDR1 SGDLS and CDR2 YYNGEE come from the germline V gene. The CDR3 has 15 residues. CDR3 coding DNA: TGTGCCAGCAGCTCGGGACAGGGGGCTTCCTACGAGCAGTACTTC. Translated: CASSSGQGASYEQYF.

The J gene is TRBJ1-2, the V gene TRBV19; D call uncertain. This CDR3 has 13 residues. The V gene's germline CDR1 is LNHDA and CDR2 SQIVND (reference sequence). V was shortened by 4 bases and J by 6 bases, with 12 bases between the two germline ends. The CDR3 coding sequence is TGTGCCAGTAGTAATCGGGCAGAAGATGGCTACACCTTC. Translation gives CASSNRAEDGYTF.

The chain employs TRBV5-6 and TRBJ1-4, with a weak D call TRBD1 (5 bases). CDR1 is SGHDT, CDR2 YYEEEE, per germline. CDR3 length: 16 amino acids. V lost 8 bases and J lost 0, with 17 bases in between. The CDR3 reads CASNFRDGATNEKLFF. The CDR3 DNA is TGTGCCAGTAATTTCCGGGACGGTGCAACTAATGAAAAACTGTTTTTT.

The chain carries TRBV5-1 and TRBJ2-7; 9 bases align to TRBD2. The CDR3 is made up of 16 amino acids. The junction had 12 bases not matched to a gene; V was cut back by 4 bases and J by 4 bases. CDR1 and CDR2 from the germline V gene are SGHRS and YFSETQ. In nucleotides, the CDR3 is TGCGCCAGCAGCCCTCTGCGGGGGGGGAGGGTTTACGAGCAGTACTTC. Protein product: CASSPLRGGRVYEQYF.

This chain joins TRBV7-2 and TRBJ1-5; D is unclear. The germline V gene has CDR1 SGHTA and CDR2 FQGNSA. The V gene lost 1 base and the J gene lost 9 bases, with 16 bases spanning the gap. The CDR3 has 15 amino acids. The CDR3 loop is CASSLGDRASRPQHF. The CDR3 coding sequence is TGTGCCAGCAGCTTAGGGGATAGGGCTTCTCGGCCCCAGCATTTT. The full variable domain, completed using reference TRBV7-2 and TRBJ1-5, is GAGVSQSPSNKVTEKGKDVELRCDPISGHTALYWYRQSLGQGLEFLIYFQGNSAPDKSGLPSDRFSAERTGGSVSTLTIQRTQQEDSAVYLCASSLGDRASRPQHFGDGTRLSIL.

The chain employs TRBV12-3 or TRBV12-4 and TRBJ1-5; possible D gene TRBD1, 5 bases. There are 12 residues in the CDR3. V was pared by 8 bases and J by 6 bases, with 11 bases between. DNA of the CDR3: TGTGCCAGCGGTAGGGGACCTCAGCCCCAGCATTTT. Encoded protein: CASGRGPQPQHF.

The chain combines TRBV2 with TRBJ1-1; the match to TRBD1 covers 8 bases. Trimming at V came to 6 bases and at J to 5 bases, leaving 5 bases not matched to a gene. This CDR3 has 13 amino acids. Germline CDR1 reads SNHLY; CDR2 reads FYNNEI. Here the CDR3 DNA reads TGTGCCAGCAGATTGACAGGGGAAACTGAAGCTTTCTTT. Protein sequence: CASRLTGETEAFF.

The table lists this clone with a count of one. The chain combines TRBV6-4 with TRBJ2-3; TRBD1 matches 10 bases. The J segment lost 1 base and the V segment lost 0 bases, leaving 1 base of the junction unmatched. Germline V gives CDR1 MRHNA, CDR2 SNTAGT. The CDR3 runs 16 residues. The CDR3 DNA sequence: TGTGCCAGCAGTGACTCCGGGACAGGGGGCACAGATACGCAGTATTTT. Amino acid sequence: CASSDSGTGGTDTQYF.

The chain carries TRBV2 and TRBJ1-5; TRBD1 matches 9 bases. Germline lookup yields CDR1 SNHLY and CDR2 FYNNEI. The CDR3 runs 14 residues. V shed 8 bases and J 5 bases; nucleotides not matched to a gene: 7. This CDR3 is CASDPGQGYQPQHF. The CDR3, as DNA: TGTGCCAGCGATCCGGGACAGGGATATCAGCCCCAGCATTTT.

The V and J genes are TRBV10-2 and TRBJ1-1, with 9 bases lining up with TRBD1. Germline V gene lookup returns CDR1 WSHSY and CDR2 SAAADI. The CDR3 is made up of 13 amino acids. Trimming took 6 bases from V and 5 from J; bases not matched to a gene: 4. This CDR3 reads CASRTTGGTEAFF. DNA for the CDR3: TGCGCCAGCAGGACGACAGGGGGAACTGAAGCTTTCTTT.